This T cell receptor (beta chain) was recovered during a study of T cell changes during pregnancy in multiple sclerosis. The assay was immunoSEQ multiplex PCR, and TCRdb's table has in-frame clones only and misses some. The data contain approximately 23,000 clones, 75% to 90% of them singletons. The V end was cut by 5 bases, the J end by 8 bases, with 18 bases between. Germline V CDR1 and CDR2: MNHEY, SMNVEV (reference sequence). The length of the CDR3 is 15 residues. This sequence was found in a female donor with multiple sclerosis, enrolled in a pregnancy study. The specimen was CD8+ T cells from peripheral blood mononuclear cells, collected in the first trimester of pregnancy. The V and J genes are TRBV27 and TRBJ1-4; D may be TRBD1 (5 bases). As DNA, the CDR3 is TGTGCCAGCAGTCCCTACGGGGGGGTTGGGGAAAAACTGTTTTTT. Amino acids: CASSPYGGVGEKLFF.